This paragraph covers one TCR beta chain sequence. Its antigen is still unknown. The data belong to a study of T cell responses to AZD1222 COVID-19 vaccine. Using immunoSEQ multiplex PCR, the repertoire was profiled, and TCRdb retains in-frame clones only, with some absent. The sample holds over 70,000 clones, about 80% seen once. Notes on the study in general: Across spike, vaccine-associated CD4 TCRs were found, dominant at 160-218 and 743-854.

This CDR3 has 13 amino acids. V was clipped by 2 bases and J by 9 bases; unmatched bases: 2. Germline V gene lookup returns CDR1 SNHLY and CDR2 FYNNEI. This rearrangement joins TRBV2 to TRBJ2-1; 9 bases agree with TRBD1. The clonotype originates from an adult who received the MenACWY meningococcal vaccine as a control. The sequencing here drew on peripheral blood, taken 28 days after the second dose of the MenACWY control vaccine. The CDR3 DNA is TGTGCCAGCAGTGAAAGACAGGGGGGTGAGCAGTTCTTC. Amino acid sequence: CASSERQGGEQFF.